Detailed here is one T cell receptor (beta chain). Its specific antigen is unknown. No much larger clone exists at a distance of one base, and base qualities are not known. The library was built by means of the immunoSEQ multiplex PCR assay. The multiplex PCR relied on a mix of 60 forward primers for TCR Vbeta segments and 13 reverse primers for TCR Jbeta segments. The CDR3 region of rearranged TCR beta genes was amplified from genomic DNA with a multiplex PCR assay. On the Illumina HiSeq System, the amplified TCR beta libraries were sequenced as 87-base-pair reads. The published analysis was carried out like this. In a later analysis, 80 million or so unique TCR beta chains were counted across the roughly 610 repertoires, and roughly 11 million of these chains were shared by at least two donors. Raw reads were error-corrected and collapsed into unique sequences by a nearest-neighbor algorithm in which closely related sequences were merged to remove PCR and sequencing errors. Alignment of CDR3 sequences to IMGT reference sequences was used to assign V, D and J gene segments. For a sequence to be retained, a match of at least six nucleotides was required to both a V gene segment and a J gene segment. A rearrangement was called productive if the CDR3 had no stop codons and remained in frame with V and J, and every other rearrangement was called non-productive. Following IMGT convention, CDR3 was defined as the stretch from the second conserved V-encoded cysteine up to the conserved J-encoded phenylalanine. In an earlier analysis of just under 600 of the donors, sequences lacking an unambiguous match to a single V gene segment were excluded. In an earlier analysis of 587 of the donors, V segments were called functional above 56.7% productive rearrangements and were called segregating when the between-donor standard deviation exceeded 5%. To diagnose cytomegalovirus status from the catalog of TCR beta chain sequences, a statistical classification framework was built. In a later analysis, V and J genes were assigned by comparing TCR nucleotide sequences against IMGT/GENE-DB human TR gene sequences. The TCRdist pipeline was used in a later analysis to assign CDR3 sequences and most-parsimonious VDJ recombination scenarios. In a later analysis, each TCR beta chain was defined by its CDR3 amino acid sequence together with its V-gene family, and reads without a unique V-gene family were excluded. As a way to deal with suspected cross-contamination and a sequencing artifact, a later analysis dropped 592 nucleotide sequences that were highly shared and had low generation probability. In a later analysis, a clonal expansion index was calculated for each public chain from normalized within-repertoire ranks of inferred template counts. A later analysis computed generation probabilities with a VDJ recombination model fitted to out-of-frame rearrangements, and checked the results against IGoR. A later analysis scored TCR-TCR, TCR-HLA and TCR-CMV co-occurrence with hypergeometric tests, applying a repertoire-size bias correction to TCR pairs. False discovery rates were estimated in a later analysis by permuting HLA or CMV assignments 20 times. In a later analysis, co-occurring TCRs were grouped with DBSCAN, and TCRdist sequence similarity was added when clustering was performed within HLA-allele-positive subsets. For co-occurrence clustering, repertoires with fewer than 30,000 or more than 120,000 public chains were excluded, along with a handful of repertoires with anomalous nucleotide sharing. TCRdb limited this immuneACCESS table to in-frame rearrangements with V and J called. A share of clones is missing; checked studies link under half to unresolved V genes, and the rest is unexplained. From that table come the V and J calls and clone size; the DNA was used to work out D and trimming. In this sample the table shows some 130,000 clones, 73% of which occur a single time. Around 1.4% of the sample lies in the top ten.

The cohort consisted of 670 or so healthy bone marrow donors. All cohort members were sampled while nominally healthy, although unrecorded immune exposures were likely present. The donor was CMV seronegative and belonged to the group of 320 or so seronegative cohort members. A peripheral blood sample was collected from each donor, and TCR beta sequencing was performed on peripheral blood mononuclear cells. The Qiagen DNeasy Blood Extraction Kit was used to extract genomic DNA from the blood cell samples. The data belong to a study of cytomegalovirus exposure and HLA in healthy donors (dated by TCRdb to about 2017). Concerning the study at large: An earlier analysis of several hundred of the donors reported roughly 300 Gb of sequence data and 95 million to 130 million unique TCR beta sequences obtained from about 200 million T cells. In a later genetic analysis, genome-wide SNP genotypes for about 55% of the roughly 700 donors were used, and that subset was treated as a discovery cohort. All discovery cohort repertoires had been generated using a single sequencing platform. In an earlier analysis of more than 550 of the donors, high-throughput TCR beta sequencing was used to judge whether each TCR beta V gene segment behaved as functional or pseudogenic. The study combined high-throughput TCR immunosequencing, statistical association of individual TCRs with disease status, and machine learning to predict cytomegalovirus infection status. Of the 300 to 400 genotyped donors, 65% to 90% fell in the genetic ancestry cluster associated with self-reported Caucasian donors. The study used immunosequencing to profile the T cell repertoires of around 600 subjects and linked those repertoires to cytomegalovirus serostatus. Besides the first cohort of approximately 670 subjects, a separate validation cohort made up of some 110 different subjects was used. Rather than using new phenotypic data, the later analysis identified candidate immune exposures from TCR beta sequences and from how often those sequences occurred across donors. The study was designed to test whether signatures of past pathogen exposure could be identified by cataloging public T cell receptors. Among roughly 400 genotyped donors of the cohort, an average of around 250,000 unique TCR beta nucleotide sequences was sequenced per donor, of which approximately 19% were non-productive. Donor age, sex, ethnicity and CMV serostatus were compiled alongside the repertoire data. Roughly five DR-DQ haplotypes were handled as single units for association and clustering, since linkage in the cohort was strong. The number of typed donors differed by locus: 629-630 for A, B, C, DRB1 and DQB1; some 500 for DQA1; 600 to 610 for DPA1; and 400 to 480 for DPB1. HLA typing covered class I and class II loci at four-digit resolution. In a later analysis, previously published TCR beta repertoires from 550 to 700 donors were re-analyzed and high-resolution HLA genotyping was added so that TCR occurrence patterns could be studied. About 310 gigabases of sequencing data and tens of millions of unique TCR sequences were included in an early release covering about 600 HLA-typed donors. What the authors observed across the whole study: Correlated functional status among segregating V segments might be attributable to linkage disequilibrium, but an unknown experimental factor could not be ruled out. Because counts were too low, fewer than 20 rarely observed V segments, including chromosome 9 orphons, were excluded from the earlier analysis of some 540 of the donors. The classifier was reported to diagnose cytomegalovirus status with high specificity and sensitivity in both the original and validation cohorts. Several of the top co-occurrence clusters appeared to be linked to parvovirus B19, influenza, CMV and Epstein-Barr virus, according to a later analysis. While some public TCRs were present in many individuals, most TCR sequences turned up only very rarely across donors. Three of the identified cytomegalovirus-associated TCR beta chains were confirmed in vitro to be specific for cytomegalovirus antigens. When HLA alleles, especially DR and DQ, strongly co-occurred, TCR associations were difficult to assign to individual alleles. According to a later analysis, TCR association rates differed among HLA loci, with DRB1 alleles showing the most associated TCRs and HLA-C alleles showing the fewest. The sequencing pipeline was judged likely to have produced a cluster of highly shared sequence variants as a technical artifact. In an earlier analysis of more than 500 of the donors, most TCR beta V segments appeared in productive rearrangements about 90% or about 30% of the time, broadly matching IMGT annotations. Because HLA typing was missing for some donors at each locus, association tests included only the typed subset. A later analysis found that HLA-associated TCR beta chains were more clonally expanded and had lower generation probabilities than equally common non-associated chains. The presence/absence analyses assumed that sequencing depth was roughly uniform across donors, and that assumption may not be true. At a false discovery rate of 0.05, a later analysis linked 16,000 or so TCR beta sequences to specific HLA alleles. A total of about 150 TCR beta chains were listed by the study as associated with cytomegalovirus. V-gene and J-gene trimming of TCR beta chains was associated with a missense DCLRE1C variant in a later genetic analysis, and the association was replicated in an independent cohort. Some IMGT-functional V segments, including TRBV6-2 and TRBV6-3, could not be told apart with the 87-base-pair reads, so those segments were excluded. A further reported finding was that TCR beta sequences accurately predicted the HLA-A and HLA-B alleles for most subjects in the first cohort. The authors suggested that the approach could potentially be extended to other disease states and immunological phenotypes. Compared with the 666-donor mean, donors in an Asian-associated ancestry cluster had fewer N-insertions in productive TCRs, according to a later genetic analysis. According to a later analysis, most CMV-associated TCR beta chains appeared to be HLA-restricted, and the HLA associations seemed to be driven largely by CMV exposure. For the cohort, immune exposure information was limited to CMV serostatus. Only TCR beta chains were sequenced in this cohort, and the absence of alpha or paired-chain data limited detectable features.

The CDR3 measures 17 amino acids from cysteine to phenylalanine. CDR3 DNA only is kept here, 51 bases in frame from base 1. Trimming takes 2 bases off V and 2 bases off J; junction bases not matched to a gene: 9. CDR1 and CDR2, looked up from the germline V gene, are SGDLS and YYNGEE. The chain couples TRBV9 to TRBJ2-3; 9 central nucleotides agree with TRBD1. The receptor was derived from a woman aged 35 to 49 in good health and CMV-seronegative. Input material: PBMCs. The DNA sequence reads TGTGCCAGCAGCGTGGGACAGGGAATGGACCTCACAGATACGCAGTATTTT. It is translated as CASSVGQGMDLTDTQYF.